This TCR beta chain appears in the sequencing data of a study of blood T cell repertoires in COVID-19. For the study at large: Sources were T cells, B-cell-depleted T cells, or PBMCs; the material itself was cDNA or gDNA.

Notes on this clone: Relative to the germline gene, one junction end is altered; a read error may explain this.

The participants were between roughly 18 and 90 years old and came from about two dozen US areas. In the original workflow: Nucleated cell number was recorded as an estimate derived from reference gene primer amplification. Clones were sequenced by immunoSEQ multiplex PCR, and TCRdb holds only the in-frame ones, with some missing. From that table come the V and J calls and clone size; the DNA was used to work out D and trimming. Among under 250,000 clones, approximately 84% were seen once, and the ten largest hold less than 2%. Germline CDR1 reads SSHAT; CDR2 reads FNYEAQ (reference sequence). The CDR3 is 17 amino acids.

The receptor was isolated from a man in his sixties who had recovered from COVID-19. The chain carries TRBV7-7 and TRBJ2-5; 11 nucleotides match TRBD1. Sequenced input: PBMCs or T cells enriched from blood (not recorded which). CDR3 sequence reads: CASSLRIQGQGDETQYF. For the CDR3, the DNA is TGTGCTAGCAGCTTAAGGATTCAGGGACAGGGGGACGAGACCCAGTACTTC.